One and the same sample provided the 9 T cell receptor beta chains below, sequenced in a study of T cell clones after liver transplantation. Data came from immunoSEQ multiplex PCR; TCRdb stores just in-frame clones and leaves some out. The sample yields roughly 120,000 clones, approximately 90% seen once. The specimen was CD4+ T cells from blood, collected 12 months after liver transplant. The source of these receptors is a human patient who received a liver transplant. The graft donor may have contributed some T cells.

The CDR3 DNA follows: TGCGCCAGCAGCGGGCCCCCGGGGGCATACAATGAGCAGTTCTTC. Translation gives CASSGPPGAYNEQFF. The J gene is TRBJ2-1, the V gene TRBV5-1, with D perhaps being TRBD1 or TRBD2 (6 bases each). Germline V gives CDR1 SGHRS, CDR2 YFSETQ. The CDR3 is 15 amino acids. V lost 4 bases, J lost 4 bases, and 15 bases lay in between.

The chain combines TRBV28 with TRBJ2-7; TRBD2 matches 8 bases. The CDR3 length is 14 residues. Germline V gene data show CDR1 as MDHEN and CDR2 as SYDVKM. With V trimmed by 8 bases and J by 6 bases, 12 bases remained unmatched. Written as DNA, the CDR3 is TGTGCCAGCCGGTCTAACAAGCGGGAGTTCGAGCAGTACTTC. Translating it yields CASRSNKREFEQYF.

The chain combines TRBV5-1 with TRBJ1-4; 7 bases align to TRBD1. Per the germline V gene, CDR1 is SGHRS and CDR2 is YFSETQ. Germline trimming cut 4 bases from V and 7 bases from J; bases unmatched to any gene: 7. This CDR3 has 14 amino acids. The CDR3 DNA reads TGCGCCAGCAGCGTCGGGACAGTGGGTGAAAAACTGTTTTTT. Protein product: CASSVGTVGEKLFF.

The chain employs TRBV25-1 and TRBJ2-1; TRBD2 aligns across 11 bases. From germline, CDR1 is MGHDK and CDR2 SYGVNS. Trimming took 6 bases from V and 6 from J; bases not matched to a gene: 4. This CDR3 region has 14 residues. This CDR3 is CASRTSGSSNEQFF. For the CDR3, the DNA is TGTGCCAGCAGAACTAGCGGGAGCTCCAATGAGCAGTTCTTC.

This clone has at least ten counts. The CDR3 protein is CASRGGQGASEAFF. For the CDR3, the DNA is TGTGCCAGCAGGGGTGGACAGGGGGCTTCTGAAGCTTTCTTT. The chain combines TRBV6-5 with TRBJ1-1; 11 bases align to TRBD1. J was trimmed by 6 bases and V by 6 bases; bases with no gene match: 6. The CDR3 consists of 14 residues. The germline gives CDR1 MNHEY, CDR2 SVGAGI.

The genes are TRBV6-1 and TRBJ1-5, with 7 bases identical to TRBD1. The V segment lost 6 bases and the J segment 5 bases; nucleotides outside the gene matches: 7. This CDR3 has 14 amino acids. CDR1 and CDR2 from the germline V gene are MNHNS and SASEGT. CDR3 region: CASSRDRSDQPQHF. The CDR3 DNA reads TGTGCCAGCAGCCGGGACAGAAGCGATCAGCCCCAGCATTTT.

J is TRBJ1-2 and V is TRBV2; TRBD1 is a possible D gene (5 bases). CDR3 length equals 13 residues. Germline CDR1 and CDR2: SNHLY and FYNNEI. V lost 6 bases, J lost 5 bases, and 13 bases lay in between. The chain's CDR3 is CASRADSAYGYTF. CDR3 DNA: TGTGCCAGCAGGGCCGACAGCGCATATGGCTACACCTTC.

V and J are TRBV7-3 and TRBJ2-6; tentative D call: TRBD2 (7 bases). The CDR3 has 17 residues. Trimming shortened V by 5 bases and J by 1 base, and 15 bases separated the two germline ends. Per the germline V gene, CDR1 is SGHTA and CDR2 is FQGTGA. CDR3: CASSPQGGGSGANVLTF. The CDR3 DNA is TGTGCCAGCAGCCCTCAGGGAGGGGGATCTGGGGCCAACGTCCTGACTTTC.

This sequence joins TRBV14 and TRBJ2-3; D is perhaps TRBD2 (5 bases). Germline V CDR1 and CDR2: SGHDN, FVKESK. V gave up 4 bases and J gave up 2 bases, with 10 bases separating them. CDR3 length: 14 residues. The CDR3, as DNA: TGTGCCAGCAGCCCGACTATACTCACAGATACGCAGTATTTT. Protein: CASSPTILTDTQYF.